This T cell receptor beta chain was retrieved from a study of glioma-infiltrating T cells after dendritic cell vaccination. Time point in this sample: after dendritic cell vaccination, including at tumor progression/relapse. V shed 0 bases, J shed 4 bases, and the junction held 4 bases outside the gene matches. The CDR3 covers 16 residues. Per the germline V gene, CDR1 is SGHDT and CDR2 is YYEEEE. Assay used: immunoSEQ multiplex PCR; TCRdb lists only in-frame clones, some missing. The table lists over 80,000 clones, about 81% of them singletons. The rearrangement joins TRBV5-6 to TRBJ1-4, with 9 bases fitting TRBD1. Sequences were derived from blood, sampled after dendritic cell vaccination. The receptor comes from a human donor with glioblastoma. CDR3: CASSLAGTGNNEKLFF. Written as DNA, the CDR3 is TGTGCCAGCAGCTTGGCCGGGACAGGGAATAATGAAAAACTGTTTTTT.